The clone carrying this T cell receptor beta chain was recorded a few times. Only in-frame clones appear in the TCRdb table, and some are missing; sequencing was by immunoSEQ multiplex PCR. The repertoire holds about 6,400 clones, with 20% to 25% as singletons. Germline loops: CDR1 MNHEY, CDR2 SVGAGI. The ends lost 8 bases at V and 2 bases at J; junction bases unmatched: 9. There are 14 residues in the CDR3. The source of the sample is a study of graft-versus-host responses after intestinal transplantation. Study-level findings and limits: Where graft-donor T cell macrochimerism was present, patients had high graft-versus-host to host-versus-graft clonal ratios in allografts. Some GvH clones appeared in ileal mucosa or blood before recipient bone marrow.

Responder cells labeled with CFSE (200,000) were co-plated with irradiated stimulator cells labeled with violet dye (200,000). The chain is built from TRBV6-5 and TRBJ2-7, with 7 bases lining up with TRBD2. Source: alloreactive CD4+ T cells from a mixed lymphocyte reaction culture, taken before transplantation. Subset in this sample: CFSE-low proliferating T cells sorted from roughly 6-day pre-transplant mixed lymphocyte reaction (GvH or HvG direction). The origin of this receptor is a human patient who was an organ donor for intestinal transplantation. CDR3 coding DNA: TGTGCCAGCGTCCCCCAGCGGGGAACCTACGAGCAGTACTTC. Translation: CASVPQRGTYEQYF.